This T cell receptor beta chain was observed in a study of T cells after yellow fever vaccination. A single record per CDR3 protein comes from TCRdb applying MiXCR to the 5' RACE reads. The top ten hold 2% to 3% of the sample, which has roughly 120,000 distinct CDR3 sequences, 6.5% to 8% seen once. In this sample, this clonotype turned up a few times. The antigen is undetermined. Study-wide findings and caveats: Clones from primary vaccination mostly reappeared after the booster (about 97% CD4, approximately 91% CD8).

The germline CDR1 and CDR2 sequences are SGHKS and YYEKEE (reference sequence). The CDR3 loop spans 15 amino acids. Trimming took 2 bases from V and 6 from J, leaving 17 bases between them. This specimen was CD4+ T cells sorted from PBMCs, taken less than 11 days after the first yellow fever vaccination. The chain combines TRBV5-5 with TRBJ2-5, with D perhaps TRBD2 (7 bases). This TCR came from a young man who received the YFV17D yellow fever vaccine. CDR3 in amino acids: CASSFESGGMKTQYF. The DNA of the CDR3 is TGTGCCAGCAGCTTTGAGTCGGGGGGCATGAAGACCCAGTACTTC.